The TCR beta chain under discussion was sequenced for a study of blood T cell repertoires in COVID-19 (dated by TCRdb to 2018 to 2020). About the full investigation: The collaborator samples originated in the United States, Italy and Spain and spanned the acute and convalescent phases of COVID-19. Subjects who had been exposed to COVID-19, were actively infected with it, or had recovered from it provided the deeply sampled blood TCRbeta repertoires that made up the dataset. The repertoires were released in a freely available public database intended as a resource for research on the immune response to SARS-CoV-2. HLA class I and class II types, where available, came from metadata supplied by the sample provider rather than from assay-based typing. The sample metadata nearly always contained a de-identified subject ID, COVID-19 status, age in years and sex. The samples were drawn from the first 160 participants of the ongoing ImmuneRACE study and from roughly 1,300 subjects provided by 6 global collaborators. The prospective study material was composed of cDNA or gDNA derived from T cells, B-cell-depleted T cells, or PBMCs.

On this clone itself: It lacks a known antigen. Qualities for individual bases were not recorded, and no much larger clone is one base off.

Summary of the overall study and its limitations: The quantity of clinical and demographic metadata differed by source and by participant and was supplied without curation.

The CDR1 and CDR2 encoded by the germline V gene are SGHNT and YENEEA. V is shortened by 5 bases, J by 2 bases, and the region joining them spans 9 bases. From its cysteine to its phenylalanine, the CDR3 spans 13 amino acids. Just the 39-base CDR3 DNA is kept, in frame starting at base 1. TCRbeta CDR3 regions were amplified from genomic DNA by means of the immunoSEQ Assay, a bias-controlled multiplex PCR. For the original study's pipeline: Within the assay, amplification of reference gene primers was used to estimate how many nucleated cells each sample contained. To quantify the absolute abundance of each unique TCRbeta CDR3 rearrangement, sequence reads were collapsed and filtered. Productive Simpson clonality was computed per sample as the square root of Simpson's diversity index over productive rearrangements. TCRdb's version of the immuneACCESS table is confined to in-frame rearrangements and falls short of the full clone set. An unresolved V gene accounts for under half of the shortfall where checked; the remainder is of unknown origin. V, J and clone size are taken as reported in that table, and D and trimming were inferred from the DNA itself. The sample has about 280,000 clones on record, roughly 89% of them singletons. The ten largest account for roughly 1.5% of the sample.

Enrolling through a virtual design, the prospective study's participants ranged in age from roughly 18 to 95 years and lived across 24 United States geographic areas. In the prospective study, cohorts were assigned on the basis of participant-reported clinical history obtained from a screening survey and a study questionnaire. In the prospective study, mobile phlebotomists collected whole blood, serum and a nasopharyngeal or oropharyngeal swab from each participant. Prospective study participants could optionally give additional blood draws and questionnaires over an approximately 2-month period. Before DNA extraction, prospective study blood samples were shipped either frozen or at room temperature.

The origin of this receptor is a woman aged 18-29 years with acute COVID-19. Input material: PBMCs or T cells enriched from blood (not recorded which). Recombination linked TRBV11-3 to TRBJ2-5; the D gene is not confidently resolved. The base sequence is TGTGCCAGCAGCCCCCCCCTACAAGAGACCCAGTACTTC. Its translation is CASSPPLQETQYF. Beyond the CDR3, the reference TRBV11-3 and TRBJ2-5 genes provide the residues; the full variable domain reads: EAGVVQSPRYKIIEKKQPVAFWCNPISGHNTLYWYLQNLGQGPELLIRYENEEAVDDSQLPKDRFSAERLKGVDSTLKIQPAELGDSAVYLCASSPPLQETQYFGPGTRLLVL.